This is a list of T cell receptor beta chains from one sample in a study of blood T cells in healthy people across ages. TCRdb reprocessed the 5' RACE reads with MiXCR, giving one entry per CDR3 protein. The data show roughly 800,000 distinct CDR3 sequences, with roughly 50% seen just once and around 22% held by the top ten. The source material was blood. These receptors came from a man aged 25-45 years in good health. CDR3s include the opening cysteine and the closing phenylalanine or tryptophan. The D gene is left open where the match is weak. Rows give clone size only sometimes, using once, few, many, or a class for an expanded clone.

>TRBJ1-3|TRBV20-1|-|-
CSARDRAAVGVLTGNTIYF
TGCAGTGCTAGAGATCGTGCAGCCGTGGGAGTTTTGACTGGAAACACCATATATTTT
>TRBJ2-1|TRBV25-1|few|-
CASSYYLYNEQFF
TGTGCCAGCAGTTACTACCTGTACAATGAGCAGTTCTTC
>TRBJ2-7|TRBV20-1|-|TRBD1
CSARWDRDYEQYF
TGCAGTGCTAGGTGGGACAGGGACTACGAGCAGTACTTC
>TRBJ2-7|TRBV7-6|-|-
CASSFGQGKDEQYF
TGTGCCAGCAGCTTTGGGCAGGGTAAAGACGAGCAGTACTTC
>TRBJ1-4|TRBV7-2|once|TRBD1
CASSPGTGESLSGKLFF
TGTGCCAGCAGCCCCGGGACAGGGGAATCTTTATCCGGAAAACTGTTTTTT
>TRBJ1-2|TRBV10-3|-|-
CAISDQTGWGGYTF
TGTGCCATCAGTGACCAAACAGGGTGGGGCGGCTACACCTTC
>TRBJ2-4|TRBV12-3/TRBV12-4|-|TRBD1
CASSPQLDRGAKNIQYF
TGTGCCAGCAGTCCGCAACTTGACAGGGGGGCCAAAAACATTCAGTACTTC
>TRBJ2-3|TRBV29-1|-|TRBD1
CSVEDAPGQVTDTQYF
TGCAGCGTTGAAGATGCCCCGGGACAGGTAACAGATACGCAGTATTTT
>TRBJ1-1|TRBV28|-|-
CASGMRYTEAFF
TGTGCCAGCGGAATGAGGTACACTGAAGCTTTCTTT
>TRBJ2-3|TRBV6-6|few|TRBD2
CASKREGRTDTQYF
TGTGCCAGCAAGCGGGAGGGTCGCACAGATACGCAGTATTTT
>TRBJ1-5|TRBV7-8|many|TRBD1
CASSSKQGANQPQHF
TGTGCCAGCAGCTCTAAACAGGGGGCGAATCAGCCCCAGCATTTT
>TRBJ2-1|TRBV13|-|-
CASSLRASYYNEQFF
TGTGCCAGCAGCTTACGAGCGTCATACTACAATGAGCAGTTCTTC
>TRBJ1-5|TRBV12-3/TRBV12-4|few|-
CASSHLGGEGLGQPQHF
TGTGCCAGCAGTCATTTGGGAGGGGAAGGGTTGGGTCAGCCCCAGCATTTT
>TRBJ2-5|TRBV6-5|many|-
CASSLEPQGAQYF
TGTGCCAGCAGTCTAGAGCCACAAGGGGCCCAGTACTTC
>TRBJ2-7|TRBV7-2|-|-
CATKGGGNSYEQYF
TGTGCCACCAAGGGCGGCGGCAACTCCTACGAGCAGTACTTC
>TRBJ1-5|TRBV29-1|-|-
CSAGDNDSNQPQHF
TGCAGTGCCGGGGACAACGATAGCAATCAGCCCCAGCATTTT
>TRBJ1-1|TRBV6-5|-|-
CASSIAWGSGTEAFF
TGTGCCAGTAGTATCGCCTGGGGTTCCGGCACTGAAGCTTTCTTT
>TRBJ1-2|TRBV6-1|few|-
CASSEGGGWNGYTF
TGTGCCAGCAGTGAAGGCGGGGGTTGGAATGGCTACACCTTC
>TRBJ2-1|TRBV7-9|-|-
CASVRSDSYNEQFF
TGTGCCAGCGTTAGAAGTGACTCCTACAATGAGCAGTTCTTC
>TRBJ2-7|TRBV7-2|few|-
CASSTPPGKQYEQYF
TGTGCCAGCAGCACTCCTCCGGGGAAGCAATACGAGCAGTACTTC
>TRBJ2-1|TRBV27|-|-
CASSLGTGPPNNEQFF
TGTGCCAGCAGTTTAGGGACTGGCCCTCCGAACAATGAGCAGTTCTTC
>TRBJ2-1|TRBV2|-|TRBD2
CATQTEAGAYDEQFF
TGTGCCACCCAAACTGAGGCGGGAGCCTACGATGAGCAGTTCTTC
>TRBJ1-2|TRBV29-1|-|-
CSVEIRGRGYGYTF
TGCAGCGTTGAAATCCGGGGACGGGGCTATGGCTACACCTTC
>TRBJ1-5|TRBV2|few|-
CASSEGGGQPQHF
TGTGCCAGCAGTGAAGGGGGCGGTCAGCCCCAGCATTTT
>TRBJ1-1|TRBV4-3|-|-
CASSRFGTRPEAFF
TGCGCCAGCAGCCGATTCGGGACAAGGCCTGAAGCTTTCTTT
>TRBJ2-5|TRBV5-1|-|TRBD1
CASSYGQGQETQYF
TGCGCCAGCAGTTACGGACAGGGGCAAGAGACCCAGTACTTC
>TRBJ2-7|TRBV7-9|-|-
CASSFVDYEQYF
TGTGCCAGCTCCTTTGTGGACTACGAGCAGTACTTC
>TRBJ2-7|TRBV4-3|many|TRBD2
CASSRQTSGSGEQYF
TGCGCCAGCAGCCGGCAGACTAGCGGGAGTGGGGAGCAGTACTTC
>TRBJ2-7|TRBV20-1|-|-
CSAREGADYEQYF
TGCAGTGCTAGAGAAGGGGCGGACTACGAGCAGTACTTC
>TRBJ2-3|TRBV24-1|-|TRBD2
CAIGLADRVDTQYF
TGTGCCATAGGACTAGCGGACCGGGTGGATACGCAGTATTTT
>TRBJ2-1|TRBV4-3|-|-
CASSQGVGGSYNEQFF
TGCGCCAGCAGCCAAGGTGTGGGTGGCTCCTACAATGAGCAGTTCTTC
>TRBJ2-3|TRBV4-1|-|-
CASSQVTGSSITDTQYF
TGCGCCAGCAGCCAAGTAACCGGGAGTAGCATCACGGATACGCAGTATTTT
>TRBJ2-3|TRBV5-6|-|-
CASSFDGFTDTQYF
TGTGCCAGCAGCTTTGACGGATTCACAGATACGCAGTATTTT
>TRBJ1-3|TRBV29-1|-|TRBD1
CSWDRPYSGSTIYF
TGCAGCTGGGACAGGCCCTACTCTGGAAGCACCATATATTTT
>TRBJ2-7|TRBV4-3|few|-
CASSQDQGLYEQYF
TGCGCCAGCAGCCAAGACCAGGGCTTGTACGAGCAGTACTTC
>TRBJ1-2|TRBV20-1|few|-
CSARGDRNYGYTF
TGCAGTGCTAGAGGAGACAGGAACTATGGCTACACCTTC
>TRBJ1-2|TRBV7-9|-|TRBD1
CASRIGQVDGYTF
TGTGCCAGCAGAATAGGACAGGTGGATGGCTACACCTTC
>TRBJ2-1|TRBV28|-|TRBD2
CASSWDYYNEQFF
TGTGCCAGCAGTTGGGACTACTACAATGAGCAGTTCTTC
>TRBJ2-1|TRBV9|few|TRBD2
CASSTRGGVYNEQFF
TGTGCCAGCAGCACCCGTGGGGGGGTTTACAATGAGCAGTTCTTC
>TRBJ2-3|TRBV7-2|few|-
CASSEAGMRGDTQYF
TGTGCCAGCAGCGAAGCGGGTATGAGAGGAGATACGCAGTATTTT
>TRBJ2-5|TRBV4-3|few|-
CASSQDARPTETQYF
TGCGCCAGCAGCCAAGACGCCCGTCCAACCGAGACCCAGTACTTC
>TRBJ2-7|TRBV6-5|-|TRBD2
CATFPGSGSSYEQYF
TGTGCCACTTTTCCGGGTAGCGGGAGCTCCTACGAGCAGTACTTC
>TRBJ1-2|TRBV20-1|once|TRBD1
CSAVGTGPGYTF
TGCAGTGCCGTAGGGACAGGTCCCGGCTACACCTTC
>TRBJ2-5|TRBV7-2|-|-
CASSLESVLIGGETQYF
TGTGCCAGCAGCTTGGAATCGGTCTTGATTGGTGGAGAGACCCAGTACTTC
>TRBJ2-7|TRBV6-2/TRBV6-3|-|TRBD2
CASAPNRASGYEQYF
TGTGCCAGCGCACCCAACCGGGCTAGCGGGTACGAGCAGTACTTC
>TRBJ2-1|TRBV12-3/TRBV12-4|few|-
CASSLAILAPKTPPNEQFF
TGTGCCAGCAGTTTAGCGATTTTGGCCCCGAAAACCCCACCCAATGAGCAGTTCTTC
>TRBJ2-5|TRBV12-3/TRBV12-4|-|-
CASSPPREETQYF
TGTGCCAGCAGCCCGCCCAGGGAAGAGACCCAGTACTTC
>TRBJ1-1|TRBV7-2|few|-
CASSLARNTEAFF
TGTGCCAGCAGCTTAGCCAGAAACACTGAAGCTTTCTTT
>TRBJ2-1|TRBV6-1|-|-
CASTLSGGYNERFF
TGTGCCAGTACCCTTTCGGGGGGCTACAATGAGCGGTTCTTC